A single T cell receptor beta chain is shown here with its context. No antigen is known for it. This record belongs to a study of radiotherapy plus CTLA-4 blockade in lung cancer. General observations from the study: TCR clones of tumor origin grew in blood after radiotherapy plus ipilimumab.

The table came from immunoSEQ multiplex PCR; TCRdb's copy has only in-frame clones and leaves some out. Among over 75,000 clones listed, under 85% were seen once. V lost 3 bases to trimming and J lost 0 bases, with 10 bases between them. Germline V gene lookup returns CDR1 SGHTS and CDR2 YDEGEE. The CDR3 totals 15 residues. The starting material was peripheral blood, obtained from a patient treated with radiotherapy plus ipilimumab. The J gene is TRBJ1-5, the V gene TRBV5-8; D is undetermined. This receptor was obtained from a human donor with non-small cell lung cancer who had stable disease on radiotherapy plus ipilimumab. CDR3 DNA sequence: TGTGCCAGCAGCTACCTTATTGGTAGCAATCAGCCCCAGCATTTT. Amino acids: CASSYLIGSNQPQHF.